Described below is a single T cell receptor beta chain sequence and its context. Its antigen is unidentified. The data belong to a study of T cell responses to AZD1222 COVID-19 vaccine. This CDR3 is 13 amino acids long. Trimming pared 5 bases from V and 0 bases from J, leaving 6 bases between. CDR1 and CDR2 from the germline V gene are LNHNV and YYDKDF (reference sequence). Generated by immunoSEQ multiplex PCR, the TCRdb table keeps only in-frame clones and is missing some. The top ten clones hold roughly 17% of a sample with 66,000 or so clones, 87% of them seen once. Study-level findings and limits: Just a handful of AZD1222 recipients were seropositive at baseline.

The sequence was obtained from an adult in good health. The chain joins TRBV15 to TRBJ2-3; D not certain. Specimen: peripheral blood, collected on day 0 of AZD1222 vaccination. DNA for the CDR3: TGTGCCACCAGCCTGACAAGCACAGATACGCAGTATTTT. As protein: CATSLTSTDTQYF.